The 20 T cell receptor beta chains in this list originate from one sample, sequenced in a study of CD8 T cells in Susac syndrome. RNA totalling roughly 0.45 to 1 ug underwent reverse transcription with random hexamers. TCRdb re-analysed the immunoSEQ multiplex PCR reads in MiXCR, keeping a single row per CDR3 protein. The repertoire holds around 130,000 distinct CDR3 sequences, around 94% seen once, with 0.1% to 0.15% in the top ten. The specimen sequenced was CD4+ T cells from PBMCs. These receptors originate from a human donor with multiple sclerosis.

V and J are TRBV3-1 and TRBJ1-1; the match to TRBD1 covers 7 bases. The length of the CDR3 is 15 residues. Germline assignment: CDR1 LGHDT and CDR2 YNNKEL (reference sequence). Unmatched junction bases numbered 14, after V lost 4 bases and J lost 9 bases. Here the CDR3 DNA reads TGTGCCAGCAGCCCCTCCCCTAACGGACAGGCAAAAGCTTTCTTT. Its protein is CASSPSPNGQAKAFF.

CDR3 sequence reads: CASSARTGQGSHGHRFWKQYF. The DNA of the CDR3 is TGCGCCAGCAGCGCCCGGACGGGACAGGGATCCCATGGCCACCGCTTTTGGAAGCAGTACTTC. This chain connects TRBV5-1 to TRBJ2-7; 9 nucleotides match TRBD1. This CDR3 has 21 amino acids. V was pared by 4 bases and J by 8 bases, with 31 bases of the junction left unmatched. CDR1 is SGHRS, CDR2 YFSETQ, per germline.

CDR3 in DNA: TGTGCCAGCAGCACCCCTCCCACTGAAGCTTTCTTT. It translates to CASSTPPTEAFF. The V gene is TRBV7-2, the J gene TRBJ1-1, with no clear D. The length of the CDR3 is 12 residues. V lost 5 bases and J lost 4, with 8 bases in between. Germline CDR1 and CDR2: SGHTA and FQGNSA. Drawing the rest from reference TRBV7-2 and TRBJ1-1, the complete variable domain is GAGVSQSPSNKVTEKGKDVELRCDPISGHTALYWYRQSLGQGLEFLIYFQGNSAPDKSGLPSDRFSAERTGGSVSTLTIQRTQQEDSAVYLCASSTPPTEAFFGQGTRLTVV.

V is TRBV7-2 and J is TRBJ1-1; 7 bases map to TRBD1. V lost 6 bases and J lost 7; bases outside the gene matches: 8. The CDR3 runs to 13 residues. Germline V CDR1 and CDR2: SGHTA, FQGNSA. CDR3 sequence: CASSLTGQLEAFF. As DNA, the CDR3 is TGTGCCAGCAGTCTGACGGGACAGCTTGAAGCTTTCTTT. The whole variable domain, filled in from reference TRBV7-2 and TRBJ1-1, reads GAGVSQSPSNKVTEKGKDVELRCDPISGHTALYWYRQSLGQGLEFLIYFQGNSAPDKSGLPSDRFSAERTGGSVSTLTIQRTQQEDSAVYLCASSLTGQLEAFFGQGTRLTVV.

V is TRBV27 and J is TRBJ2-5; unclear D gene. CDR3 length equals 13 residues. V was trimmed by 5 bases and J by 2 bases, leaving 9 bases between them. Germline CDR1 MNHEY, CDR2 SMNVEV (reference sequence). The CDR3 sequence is CASSRTRQETQYF. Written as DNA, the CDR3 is TGTGCCAGCAGTCGAACTCGTCAAGAGACCCAGTACTTC.

The CDR3 region has the DNA TGCGCCAGCAGCCAAGATCTATACAGGGGGAATGAAAAACTGTTTTTT. Translated: CASSQDLYRGNEKLFF. This sequence joins TRBV4-3 and TRBJ1-4, with 8 bases lining up with TRBD1. The length of the CDR3 is 16 residues. V shed 0 bases, J shed 5 bases, and the junction held 5 bases outside the gene matches. Germline V CDR1 and CDR2: LGHNA, YSLEER.

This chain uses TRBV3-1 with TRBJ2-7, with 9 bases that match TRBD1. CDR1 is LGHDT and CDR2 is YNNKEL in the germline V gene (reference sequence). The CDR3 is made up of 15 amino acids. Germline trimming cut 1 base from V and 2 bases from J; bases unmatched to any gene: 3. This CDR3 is CASSQGTGATYEQYF. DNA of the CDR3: TGTGCCAGCAGCCAAGGGACAGGGGCCACCTACGAGCAGTACTTC.

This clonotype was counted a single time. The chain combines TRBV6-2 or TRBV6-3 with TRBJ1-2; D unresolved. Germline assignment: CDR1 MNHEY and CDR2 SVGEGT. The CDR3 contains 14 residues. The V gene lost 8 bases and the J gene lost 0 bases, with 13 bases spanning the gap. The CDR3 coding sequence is TGTGCCAGCGCGCGACAAGCAGCTAACTATGGCTACACCTTC. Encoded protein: CASARQAANYGYTF.

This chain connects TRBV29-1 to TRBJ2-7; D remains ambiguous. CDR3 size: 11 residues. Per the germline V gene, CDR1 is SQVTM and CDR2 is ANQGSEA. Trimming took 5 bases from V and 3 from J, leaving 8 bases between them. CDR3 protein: CSVNKDYEQYF. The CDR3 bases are TGCAGCGTTAACAAAGACTACGAGCAGTACTTC.

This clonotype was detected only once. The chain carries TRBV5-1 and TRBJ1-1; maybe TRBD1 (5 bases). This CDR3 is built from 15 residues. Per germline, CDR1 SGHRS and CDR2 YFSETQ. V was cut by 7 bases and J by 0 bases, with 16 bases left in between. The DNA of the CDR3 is TGCGCCAGCCGTCGGGAACAGGCTATGAACACTGAAGCTTTCTTT. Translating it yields CASRREQAMNTEAFF.

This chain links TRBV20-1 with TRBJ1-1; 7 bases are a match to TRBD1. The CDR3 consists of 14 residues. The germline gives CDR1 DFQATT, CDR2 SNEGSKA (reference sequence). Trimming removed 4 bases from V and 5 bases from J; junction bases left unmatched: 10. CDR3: CSATDPGTATEAFF. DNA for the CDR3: TGCAGTGCTACCGATCCCGGGACAGCTACTGAAGCTTTCTTT.

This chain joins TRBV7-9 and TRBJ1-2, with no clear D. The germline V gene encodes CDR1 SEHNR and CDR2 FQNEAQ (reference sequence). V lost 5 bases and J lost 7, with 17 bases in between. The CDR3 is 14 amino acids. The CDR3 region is CASSPGLVSGGYTF. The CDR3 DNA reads TGTGCCAGCAGCCCTGGCCTCGTAAGCGGTGGCTACACCTTC.

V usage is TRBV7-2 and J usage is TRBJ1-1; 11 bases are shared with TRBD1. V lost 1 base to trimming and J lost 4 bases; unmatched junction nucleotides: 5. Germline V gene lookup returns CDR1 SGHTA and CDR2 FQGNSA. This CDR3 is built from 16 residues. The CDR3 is CASSLEPGTGGTEAFF. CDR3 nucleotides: TGTGCCAGCAGCTTAGAGCCCGGGACAGGGGGCACTGAAGCTTTCTTT.

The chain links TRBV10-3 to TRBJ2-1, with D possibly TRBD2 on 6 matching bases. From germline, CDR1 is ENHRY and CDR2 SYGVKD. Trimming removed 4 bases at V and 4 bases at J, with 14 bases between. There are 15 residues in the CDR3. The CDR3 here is CAISGGKFVYNEQFF. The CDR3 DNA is TGTGCCATCAGTGGCGGGAAGTTCGTGTACAATGAGCAGTTCTTC.

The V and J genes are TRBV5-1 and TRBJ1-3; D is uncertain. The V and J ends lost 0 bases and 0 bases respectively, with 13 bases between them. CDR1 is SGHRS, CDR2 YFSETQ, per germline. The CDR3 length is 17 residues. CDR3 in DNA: TGCGCCAGCAGCTTGGGCAATCGACCAGTCTCTGGAAACACCATATATTTT. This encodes CASSLGNRPVSGNTIYF.

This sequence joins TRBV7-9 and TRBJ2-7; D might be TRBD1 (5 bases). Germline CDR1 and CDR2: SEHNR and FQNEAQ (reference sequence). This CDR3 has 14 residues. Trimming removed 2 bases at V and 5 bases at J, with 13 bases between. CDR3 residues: CASSLRQGSNEQYF. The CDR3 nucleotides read TGTGCCAGCAGCTTACGGCAGGGAAGTAACGAGCAGTACTTC.

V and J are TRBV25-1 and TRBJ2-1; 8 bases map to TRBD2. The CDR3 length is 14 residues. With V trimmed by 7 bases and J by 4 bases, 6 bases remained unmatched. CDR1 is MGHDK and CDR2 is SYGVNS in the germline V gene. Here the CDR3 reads CASTRASGYNEQFF. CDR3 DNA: TGTGCCAGCACCCGGGCTAGCGGGTACAATGAGCAGTTCTTC.

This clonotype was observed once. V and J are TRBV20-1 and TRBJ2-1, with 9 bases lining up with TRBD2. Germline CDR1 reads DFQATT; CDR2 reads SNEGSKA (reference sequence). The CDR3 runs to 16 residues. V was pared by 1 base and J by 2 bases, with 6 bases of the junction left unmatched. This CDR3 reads CSARANERGAYNEQFF. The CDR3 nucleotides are TGCAGTGCTAGAGCGAATGAGCGGGGGGCCTACAATGAGCAGTTCTTC.

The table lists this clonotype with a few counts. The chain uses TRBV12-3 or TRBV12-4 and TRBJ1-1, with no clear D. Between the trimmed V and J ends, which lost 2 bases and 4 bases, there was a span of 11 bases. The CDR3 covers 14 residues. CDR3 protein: CASSLSSRSTEAFF. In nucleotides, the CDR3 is TGTGCCAGCAGTTTATCCTCTCGAAGCACTGAAGCTTTCTTT.

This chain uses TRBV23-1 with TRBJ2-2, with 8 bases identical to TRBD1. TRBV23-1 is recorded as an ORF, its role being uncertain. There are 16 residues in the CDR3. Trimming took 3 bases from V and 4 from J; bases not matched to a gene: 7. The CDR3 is CASSQCRTGSTGELFF. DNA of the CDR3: TGCGCCAGCAGTCAGTGTAGGACAGGGAGCACCGGGGAGCTGTTTTTT.